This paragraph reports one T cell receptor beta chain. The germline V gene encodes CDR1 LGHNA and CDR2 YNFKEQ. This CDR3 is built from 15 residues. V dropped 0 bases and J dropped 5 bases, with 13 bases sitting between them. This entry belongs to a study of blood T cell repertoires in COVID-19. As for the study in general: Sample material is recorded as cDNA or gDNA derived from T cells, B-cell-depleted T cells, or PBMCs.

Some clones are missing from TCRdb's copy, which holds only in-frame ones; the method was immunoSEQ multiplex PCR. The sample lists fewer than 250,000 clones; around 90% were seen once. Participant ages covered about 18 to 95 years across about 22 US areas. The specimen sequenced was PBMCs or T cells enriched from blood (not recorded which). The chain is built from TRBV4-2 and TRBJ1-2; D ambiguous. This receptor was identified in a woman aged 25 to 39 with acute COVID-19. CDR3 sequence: CASSQEVVPQYGYTF. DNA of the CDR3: TGTGCCAGCAGCCAAGAGGTGGTTCCACAGTATGGCTACACCTTC.